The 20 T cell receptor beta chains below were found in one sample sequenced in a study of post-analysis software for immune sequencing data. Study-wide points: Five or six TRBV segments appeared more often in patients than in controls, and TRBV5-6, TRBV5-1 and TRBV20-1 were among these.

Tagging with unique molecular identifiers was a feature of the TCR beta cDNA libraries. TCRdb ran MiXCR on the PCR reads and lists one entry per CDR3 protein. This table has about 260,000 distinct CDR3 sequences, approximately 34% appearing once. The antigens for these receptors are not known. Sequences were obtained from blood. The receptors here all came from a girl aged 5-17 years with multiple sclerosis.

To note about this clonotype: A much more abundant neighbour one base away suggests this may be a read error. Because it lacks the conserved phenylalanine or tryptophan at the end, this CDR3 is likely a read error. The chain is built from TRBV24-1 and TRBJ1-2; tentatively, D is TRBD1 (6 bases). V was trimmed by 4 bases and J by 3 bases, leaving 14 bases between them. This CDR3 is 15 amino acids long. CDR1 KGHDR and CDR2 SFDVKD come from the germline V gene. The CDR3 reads CATSEGGAGDYGYTI. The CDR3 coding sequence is TGTGCCACCAGTGAGGGGGGCGCGGGTGACTATGGCTACACCATC.

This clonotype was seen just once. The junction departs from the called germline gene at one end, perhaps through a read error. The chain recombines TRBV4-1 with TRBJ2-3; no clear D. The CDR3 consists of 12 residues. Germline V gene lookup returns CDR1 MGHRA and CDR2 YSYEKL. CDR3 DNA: TGCGCCAGCAGCCAAGGTCCAGATATGCAGTATTTT. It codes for CASSQGPDMQYF.

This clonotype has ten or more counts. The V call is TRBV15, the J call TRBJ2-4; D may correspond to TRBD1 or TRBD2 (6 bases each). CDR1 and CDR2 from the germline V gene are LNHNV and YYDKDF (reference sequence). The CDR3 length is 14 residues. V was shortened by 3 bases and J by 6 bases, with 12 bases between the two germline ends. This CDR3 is CATSREQGGNIQYF. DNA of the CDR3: TGTGCCACCAGCAGGGAACAGGGAGGAAACATTCAGTACTTC.

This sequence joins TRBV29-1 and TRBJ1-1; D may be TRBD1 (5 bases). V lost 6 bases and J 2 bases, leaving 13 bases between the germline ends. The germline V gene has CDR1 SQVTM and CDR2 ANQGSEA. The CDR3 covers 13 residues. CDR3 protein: CSVAPGPNTEAFF. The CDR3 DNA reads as TGCAGCGTGGCTCCGGGACCCAACACTGAAGCTTTCTTT. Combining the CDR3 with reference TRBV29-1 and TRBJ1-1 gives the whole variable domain SAVISQKPSRDICQRGTSLTIQCQVDSQVTMMFWYRQQPGQSLTLIATANQGSEATYESGFVIDKFPISRPNLTFSTLTVSNMSPEDSSIYLCSVAPGPNTEAFFGQGTRLTVV.

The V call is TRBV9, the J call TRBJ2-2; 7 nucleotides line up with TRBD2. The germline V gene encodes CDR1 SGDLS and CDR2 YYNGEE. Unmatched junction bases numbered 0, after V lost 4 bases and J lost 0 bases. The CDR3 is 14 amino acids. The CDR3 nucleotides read TGTGCCAGCAGCCTAGCGGCGAACACCGGGGAGCTGTTTTTT. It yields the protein CASSLAANTGELFF.

In DNA form, the CDR3 reads TGTGCCACTGGGACAGGGAAGGCCCAAGAAGTCTACGAGCAGTACTTC. This gives the protein CATGTGKAQEVYEQYF. The rearrangement joins TRBV24-1 to TRBJ2-7; the match to TRBD1 covers 9 bases. V shed 10 bases and J 3 bases; nucleotides not matched to a gene: 15. The CDR3 length is 16 residues. From germline, CDR1 is KGHDR and CDR2 SFDVKD.

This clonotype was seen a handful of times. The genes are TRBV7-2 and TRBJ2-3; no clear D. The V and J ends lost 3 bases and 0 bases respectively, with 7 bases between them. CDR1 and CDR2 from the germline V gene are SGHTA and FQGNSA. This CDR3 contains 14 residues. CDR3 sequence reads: CASSFVGSTDTQYF. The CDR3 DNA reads TGTGCCAGCAGCTTCGTAGGGAGCACAGATACGCAGTATTTT.

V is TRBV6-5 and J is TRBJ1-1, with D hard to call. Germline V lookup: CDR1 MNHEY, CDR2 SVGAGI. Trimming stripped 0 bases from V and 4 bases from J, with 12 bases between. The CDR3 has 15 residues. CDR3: CASSYSIGGATEAFF. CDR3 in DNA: TGTGCCAGCAGTTACTCGATTGGAGGAGCCACTGAAGCTTTCTTT.

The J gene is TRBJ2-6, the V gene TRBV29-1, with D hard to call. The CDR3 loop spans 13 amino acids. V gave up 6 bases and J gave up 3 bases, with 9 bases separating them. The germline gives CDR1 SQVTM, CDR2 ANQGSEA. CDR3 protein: CSVRDHGANVLTF. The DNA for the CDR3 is TGCAGCGTGAGAGATCATGGGGCCAACGTCCTGACTTTC.

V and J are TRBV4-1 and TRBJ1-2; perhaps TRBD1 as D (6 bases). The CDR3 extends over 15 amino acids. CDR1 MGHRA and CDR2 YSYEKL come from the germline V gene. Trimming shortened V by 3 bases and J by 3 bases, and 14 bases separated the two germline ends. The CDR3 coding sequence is TGCGCCAGCAGCCAGTGGGTAGGGGGGGACTATGGCTACACCTTC. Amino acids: CASSQWVGGDYGYTF.

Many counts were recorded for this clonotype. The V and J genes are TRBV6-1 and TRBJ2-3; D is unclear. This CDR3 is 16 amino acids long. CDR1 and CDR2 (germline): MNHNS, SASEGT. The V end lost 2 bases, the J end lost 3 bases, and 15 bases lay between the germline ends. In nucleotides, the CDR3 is TGTGCCAGCAGTGAACCCCTCTCTTTAATTACAGATACGCAGTATTTT. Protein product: CASSEPLSLITDTQYF.

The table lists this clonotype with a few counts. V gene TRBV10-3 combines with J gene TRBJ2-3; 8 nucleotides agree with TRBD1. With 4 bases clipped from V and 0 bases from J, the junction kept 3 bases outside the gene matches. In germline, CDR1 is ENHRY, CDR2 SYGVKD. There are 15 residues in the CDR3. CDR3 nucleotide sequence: TGTGCCATCAGTGGCGGACAGGGTAGCACAGATACGCAGTATTTT. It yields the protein CAISGGQGSTDTQYF.

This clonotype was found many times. This chain's CDR3 is CASSSVWREVYNEQFF. CDR3 sequence (DNA): TGTGCCAGCAGCTCCGTCTGGCGGGAGGTTTACAATGAGCAGTTCTTC. The chain has TRBV7-9 and TRBJ2-1, with 8 bases that match TRBD2. The CDR3 sequence is 16 residues long. Germline CDR1 SEHNR, CDR2 FQNEAQ (reference sequence). J lost 4 bases, V lost 4 bases, and 9 bases had no gene match.

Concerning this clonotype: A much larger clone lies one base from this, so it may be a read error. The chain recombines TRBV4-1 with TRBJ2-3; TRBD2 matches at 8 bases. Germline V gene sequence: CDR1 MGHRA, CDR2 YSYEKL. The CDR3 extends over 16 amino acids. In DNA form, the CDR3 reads TGCGTCAGCAGCCAAGGTCCGGGGGGGCGCACAGATACGCAGTATTTT. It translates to CVSSQGPGGRTDTQYF.

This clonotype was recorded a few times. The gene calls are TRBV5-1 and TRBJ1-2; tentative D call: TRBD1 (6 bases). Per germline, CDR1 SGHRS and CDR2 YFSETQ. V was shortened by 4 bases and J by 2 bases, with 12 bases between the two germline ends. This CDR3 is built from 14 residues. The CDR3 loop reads CASSRQDGNYGYTF. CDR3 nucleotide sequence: TGCGCCAGCAGCCGACAGGACGGGAACTATGGCTACACCTTC.

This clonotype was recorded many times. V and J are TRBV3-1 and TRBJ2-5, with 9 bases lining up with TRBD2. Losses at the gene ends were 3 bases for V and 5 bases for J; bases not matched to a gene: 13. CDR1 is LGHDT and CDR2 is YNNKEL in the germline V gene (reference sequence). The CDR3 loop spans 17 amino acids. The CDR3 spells CASSQLGLREGHETQYF. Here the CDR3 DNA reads TGTGCCAGCAGCCAGTTGGGATTGCGGGAGGGCCACGAGACCCAGTACTTC.

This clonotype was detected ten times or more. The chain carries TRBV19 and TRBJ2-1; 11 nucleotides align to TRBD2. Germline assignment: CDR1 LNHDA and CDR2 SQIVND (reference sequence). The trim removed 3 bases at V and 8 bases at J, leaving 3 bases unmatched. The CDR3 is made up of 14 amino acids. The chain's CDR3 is CASSIVAGGDEQFF. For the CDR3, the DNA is TGTGCCAGTAGTATTGTAGCGGGAGGGGATGAGCAGTTCTTC.

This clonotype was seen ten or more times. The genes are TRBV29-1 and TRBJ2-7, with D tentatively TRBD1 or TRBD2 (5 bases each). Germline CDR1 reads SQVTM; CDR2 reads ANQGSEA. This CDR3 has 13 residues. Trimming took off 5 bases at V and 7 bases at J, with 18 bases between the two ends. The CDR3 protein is CSVNFWDRGEQYF. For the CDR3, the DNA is TGCAGCGTTAACTTTTGGGACCGCGGGGAGCAGTACTTC.

As DNA, the CDR3 is TGTGCCAGCAGCCAAGGGGGGGGGGCACAAGAGACCCAGTACTTC. Translated, it gives CASSQGGGAQETQYF. V and J are TRBV4-2 and TRBJ2-5, with D maybe TRBD2 (7 bases). Trimming took off 1 base at V and 2 bases at J, with 11 bases between the two ends. CDR1 is LGHNA and CDR2 is YNFKEQ in the germline V gene. CDR3 length: 15 residues.

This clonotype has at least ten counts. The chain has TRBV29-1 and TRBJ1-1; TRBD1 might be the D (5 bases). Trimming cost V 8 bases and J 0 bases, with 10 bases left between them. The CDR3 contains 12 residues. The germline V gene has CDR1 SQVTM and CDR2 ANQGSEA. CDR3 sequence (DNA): TGCAGCTCCAGGGCCGTGAACACTGAAGCTTTCTTT. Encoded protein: CSSRAVNTEAFF.